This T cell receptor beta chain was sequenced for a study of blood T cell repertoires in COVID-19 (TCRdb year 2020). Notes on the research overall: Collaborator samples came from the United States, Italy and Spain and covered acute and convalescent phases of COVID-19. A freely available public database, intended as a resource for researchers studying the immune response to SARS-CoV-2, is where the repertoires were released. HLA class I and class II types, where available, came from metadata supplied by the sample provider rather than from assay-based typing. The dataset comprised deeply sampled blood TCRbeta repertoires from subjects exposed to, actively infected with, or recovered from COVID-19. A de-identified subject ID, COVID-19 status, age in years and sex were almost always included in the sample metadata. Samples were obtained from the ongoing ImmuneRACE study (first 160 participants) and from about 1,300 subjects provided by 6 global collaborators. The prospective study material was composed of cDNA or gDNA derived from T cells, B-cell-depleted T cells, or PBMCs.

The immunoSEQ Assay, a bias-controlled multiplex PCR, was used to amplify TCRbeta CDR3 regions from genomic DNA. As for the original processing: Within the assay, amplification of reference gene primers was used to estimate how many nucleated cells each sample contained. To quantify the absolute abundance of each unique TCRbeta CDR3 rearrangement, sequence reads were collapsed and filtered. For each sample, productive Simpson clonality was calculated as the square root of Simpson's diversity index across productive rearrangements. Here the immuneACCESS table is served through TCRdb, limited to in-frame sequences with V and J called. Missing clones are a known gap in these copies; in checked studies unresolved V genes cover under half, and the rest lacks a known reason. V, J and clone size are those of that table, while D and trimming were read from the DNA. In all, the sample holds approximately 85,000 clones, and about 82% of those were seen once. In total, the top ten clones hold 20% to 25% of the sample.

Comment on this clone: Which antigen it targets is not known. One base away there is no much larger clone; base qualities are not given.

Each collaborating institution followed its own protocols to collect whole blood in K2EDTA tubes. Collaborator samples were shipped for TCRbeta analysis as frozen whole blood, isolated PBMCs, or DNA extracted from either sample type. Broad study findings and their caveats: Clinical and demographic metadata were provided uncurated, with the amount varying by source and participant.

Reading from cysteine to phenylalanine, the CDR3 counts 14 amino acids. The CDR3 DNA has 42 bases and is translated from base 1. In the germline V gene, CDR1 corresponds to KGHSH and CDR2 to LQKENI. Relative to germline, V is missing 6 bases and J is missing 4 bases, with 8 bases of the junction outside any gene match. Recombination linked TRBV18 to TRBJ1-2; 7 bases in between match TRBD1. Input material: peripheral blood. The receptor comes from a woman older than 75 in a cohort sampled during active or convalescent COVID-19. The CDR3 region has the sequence CASSQPGQFYGYTF. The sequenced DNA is TGTGCCAGCTCCCAACCGGGACAGTTCTATGGCTACACCTTC.